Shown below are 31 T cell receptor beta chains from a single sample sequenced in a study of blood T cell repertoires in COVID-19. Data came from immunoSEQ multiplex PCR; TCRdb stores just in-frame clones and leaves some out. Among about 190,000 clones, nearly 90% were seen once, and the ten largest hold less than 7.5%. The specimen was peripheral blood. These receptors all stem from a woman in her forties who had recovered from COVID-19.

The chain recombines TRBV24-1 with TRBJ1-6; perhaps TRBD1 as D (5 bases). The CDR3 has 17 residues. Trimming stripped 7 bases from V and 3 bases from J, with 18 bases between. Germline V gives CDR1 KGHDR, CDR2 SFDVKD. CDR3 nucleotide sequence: TGTGCCACCAGGTTCGTAAACCAGGGCCTCTATAATTCACCCCTCCACTTT. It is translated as CATRFVNQGLYNSPLHF.

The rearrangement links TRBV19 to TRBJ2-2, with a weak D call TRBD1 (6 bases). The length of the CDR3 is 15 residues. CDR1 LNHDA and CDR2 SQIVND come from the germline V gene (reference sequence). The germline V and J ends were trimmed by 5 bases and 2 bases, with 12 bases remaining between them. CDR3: CASSLSGQNTGELFF. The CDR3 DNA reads TGTGCCAGTAGTCTCTCGGGACAAAACACCGGGGAGCTGTTTTTT.

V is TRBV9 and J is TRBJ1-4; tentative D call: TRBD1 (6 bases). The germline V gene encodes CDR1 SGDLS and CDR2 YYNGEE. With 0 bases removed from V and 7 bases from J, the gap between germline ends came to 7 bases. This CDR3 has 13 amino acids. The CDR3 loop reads CASSVGDTEKLFF. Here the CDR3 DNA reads TGTGCCAGCAGCGTAGGGGACACTGAAAAACTGTTTTTT. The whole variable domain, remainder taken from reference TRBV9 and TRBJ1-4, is DSGVTQTPKHLITATGQRVTLRCSPRSGDLSVYWYQQSLDQGLQFLIQYYNGEERAKGNILERFSAQQFPDLHSELNLSSLELGDSALYFCASSVGDTEKLFFGSGTQLSVL.

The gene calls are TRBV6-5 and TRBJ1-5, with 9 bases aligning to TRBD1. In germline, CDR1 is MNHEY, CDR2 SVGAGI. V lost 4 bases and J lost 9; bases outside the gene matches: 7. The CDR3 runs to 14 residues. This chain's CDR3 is CASSWGQGVVPQHF. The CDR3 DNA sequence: TGTGCCAGCAGTTGGGGACAGGGAGTGGTGCCCCAGCATTTT.

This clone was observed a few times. The CDR3 nucleotides read TGCGCCAGCAGCTTGGGGGCAGGGGGCCCTAATTCACCCCTCCACTTT. Translating gives CASSLGAGGPNSPLHF. The chain recombines TRBV5-1 with TRBJ1-6; 8 positions agree with TRBD1. Germline V CDR1 and CDR2: SGHRS, YFSETQ. The CDR3 has 16 residues. V trimming: 0 bases; J trimming: 6 bases; junction bases outside the gene matches: 5.

CDR3 residues: CAWSLGGPNQPQHF. CDR3 DNA: TGTGCCTGGAGTTTGGGGGGGCCCAATCAGCCCCAGCATTTT. This chain uses TRBV30 with TRBJ1-5; tentative D call: TRBD1 (6 bases). Trimming took off 2 bases at V and 3 bases at J, with 11 bases between the two ends. The CDR3 extends over 14 amino acids. Germline V gives CDR1 GTSNPN, CDR2 SVGIG (reference sequence).

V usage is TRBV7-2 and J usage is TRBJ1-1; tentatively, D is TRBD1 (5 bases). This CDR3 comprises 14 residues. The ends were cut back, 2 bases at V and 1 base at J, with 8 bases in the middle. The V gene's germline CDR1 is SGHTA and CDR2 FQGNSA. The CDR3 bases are TGTGCCAGCAGCTTAAGACAGAGGAACACTGAAGCTTTCTTT. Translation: CASSLRQRNTEAFF.

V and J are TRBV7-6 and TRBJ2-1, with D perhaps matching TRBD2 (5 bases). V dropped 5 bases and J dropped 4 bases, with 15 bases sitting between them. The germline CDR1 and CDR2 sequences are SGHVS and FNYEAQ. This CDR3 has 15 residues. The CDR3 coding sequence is TGTGCCAGCAGCCCCCCCGGGATAGGGTACAATGAGCAGTTCTTC. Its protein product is CASSPPGIGYNEQFF.

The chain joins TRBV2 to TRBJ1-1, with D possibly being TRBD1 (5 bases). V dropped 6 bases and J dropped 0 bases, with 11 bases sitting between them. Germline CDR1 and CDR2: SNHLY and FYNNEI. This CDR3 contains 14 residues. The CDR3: CASRGGSMNTEAFF. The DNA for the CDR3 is TGTGCCAGCAGGGGGGGGTCCATGAACACTGAAGCTTTCTTT.

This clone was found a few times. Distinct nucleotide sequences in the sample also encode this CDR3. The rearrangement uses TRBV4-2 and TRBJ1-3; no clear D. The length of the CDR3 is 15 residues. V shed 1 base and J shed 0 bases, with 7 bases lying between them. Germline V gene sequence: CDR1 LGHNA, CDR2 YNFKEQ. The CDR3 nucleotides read TGTGCCAGCAGCCAAGGAGAGGGCTCTGGAAACACCATATATTTT. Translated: CASSQGEGSGNTIYF.

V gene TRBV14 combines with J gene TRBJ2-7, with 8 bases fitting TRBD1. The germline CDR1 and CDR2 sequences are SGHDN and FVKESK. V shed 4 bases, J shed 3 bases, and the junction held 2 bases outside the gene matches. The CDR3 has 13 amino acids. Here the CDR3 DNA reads TGTGCCAGCAGCCCCAGGGGGCTCTACGAGCAGTACTTC. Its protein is CASSPRGLYEQYF.

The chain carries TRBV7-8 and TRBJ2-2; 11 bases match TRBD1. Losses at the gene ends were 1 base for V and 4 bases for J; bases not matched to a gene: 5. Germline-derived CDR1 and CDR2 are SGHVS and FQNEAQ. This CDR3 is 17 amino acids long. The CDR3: CASSLVGGTGGTGELFF. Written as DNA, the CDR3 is TGTGCCAGCAGCTTAGTCGGCGGGACAGGGGGCACCGGGGAGCTGTTTTTT.

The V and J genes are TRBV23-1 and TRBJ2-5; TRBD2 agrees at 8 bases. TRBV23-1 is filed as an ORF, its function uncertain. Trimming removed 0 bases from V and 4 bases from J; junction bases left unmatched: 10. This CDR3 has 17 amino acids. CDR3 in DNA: TGCGCCAGCAGTCAATCGAGCCGGGAGGGCCGAGGAGAGACCCAGTACTTC. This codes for CASSQSSREGRGETQYF.

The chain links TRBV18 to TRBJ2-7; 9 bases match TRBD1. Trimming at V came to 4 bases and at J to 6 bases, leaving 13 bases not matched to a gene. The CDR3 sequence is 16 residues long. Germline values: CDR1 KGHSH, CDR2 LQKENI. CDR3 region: CASSLMPGQGTAEQYF. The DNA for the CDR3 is TGTGCCAGCTCACTGATGCCGGGACAGGGTACGGCCGAGCAGTACTTC.

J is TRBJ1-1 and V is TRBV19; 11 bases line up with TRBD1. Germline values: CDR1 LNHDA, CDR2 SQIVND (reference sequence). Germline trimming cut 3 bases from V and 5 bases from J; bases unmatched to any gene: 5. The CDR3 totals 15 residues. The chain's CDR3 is CASSIGQGANTEAFF. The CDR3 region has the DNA TGTGCCAGTAGTATTGGACAGGGGGCCAATACTGAAGCTTTCTTT.

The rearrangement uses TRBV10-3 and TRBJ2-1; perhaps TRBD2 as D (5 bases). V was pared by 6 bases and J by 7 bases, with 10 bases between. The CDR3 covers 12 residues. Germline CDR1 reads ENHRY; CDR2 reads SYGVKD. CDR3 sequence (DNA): TGTGCCATCAGGGCGGGCCAAAATGAGCAGTTCTTC. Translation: CAIRAGQNEQFF.

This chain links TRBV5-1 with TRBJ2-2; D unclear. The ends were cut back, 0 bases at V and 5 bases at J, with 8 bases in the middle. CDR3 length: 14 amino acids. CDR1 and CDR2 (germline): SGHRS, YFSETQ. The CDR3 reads CASSLGDWTGELFF. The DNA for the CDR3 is TGCGCCAGCAGCTTGGGAGACTGGACCGGGGAGCTGTTTTTT.

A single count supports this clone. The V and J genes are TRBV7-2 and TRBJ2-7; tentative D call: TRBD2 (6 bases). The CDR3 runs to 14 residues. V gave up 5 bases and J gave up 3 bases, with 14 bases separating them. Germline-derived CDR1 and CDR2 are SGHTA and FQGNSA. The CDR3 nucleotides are TGTGCCAGCAGCCCCTCGGGGGTCAACTACGAGCAGTACTTC. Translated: CASSPSGVNYEQYF.

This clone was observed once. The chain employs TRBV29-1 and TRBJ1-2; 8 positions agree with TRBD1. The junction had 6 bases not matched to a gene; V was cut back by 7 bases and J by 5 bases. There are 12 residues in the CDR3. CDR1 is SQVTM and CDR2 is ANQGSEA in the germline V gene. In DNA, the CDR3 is TGCAGCGGGGGACAGGCCGTATATGGCTACACCTTC. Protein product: CSGGQAVYGYTF.

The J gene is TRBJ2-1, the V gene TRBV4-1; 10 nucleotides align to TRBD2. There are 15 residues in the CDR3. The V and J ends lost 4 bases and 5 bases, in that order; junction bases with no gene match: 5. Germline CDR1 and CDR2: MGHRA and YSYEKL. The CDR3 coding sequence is TGCGCCAGCAGCCGAGGGACTAGCGCGGACAATGAGCAGTTCTTC. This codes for CASSRGTSADNEQFF.

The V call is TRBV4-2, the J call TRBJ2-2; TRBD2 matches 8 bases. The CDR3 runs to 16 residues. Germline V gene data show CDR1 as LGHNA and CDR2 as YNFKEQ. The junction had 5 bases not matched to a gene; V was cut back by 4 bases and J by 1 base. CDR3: CASSPRLALNTGELFF. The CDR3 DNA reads TGTGCCAGCAGCCCCCGACTAGCGTTGAACACCGGGGAGCTGTTTTTT.

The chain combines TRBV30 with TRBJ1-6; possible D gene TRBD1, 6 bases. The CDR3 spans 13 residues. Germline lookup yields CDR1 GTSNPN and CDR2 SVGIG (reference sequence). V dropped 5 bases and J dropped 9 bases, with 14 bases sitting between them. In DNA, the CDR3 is TGTGCCTGGGGGGATGGGGGCAGTTCACCCCTCCACTTT. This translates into CAWGDGGSSPLHF.

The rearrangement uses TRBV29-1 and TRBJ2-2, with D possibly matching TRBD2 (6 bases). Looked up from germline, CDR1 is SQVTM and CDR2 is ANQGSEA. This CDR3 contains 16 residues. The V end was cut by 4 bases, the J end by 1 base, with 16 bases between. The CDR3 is CSVAYSAGRNTGELFF. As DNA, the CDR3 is TGCAGCGTTGCGTATTCGGCGGGAAGGAACACCGGGGAGCTGTTTTTT.

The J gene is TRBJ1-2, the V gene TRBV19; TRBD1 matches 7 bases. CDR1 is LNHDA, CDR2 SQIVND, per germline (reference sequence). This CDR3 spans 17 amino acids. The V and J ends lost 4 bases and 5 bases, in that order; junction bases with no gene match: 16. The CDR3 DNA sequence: TGTGCCAGTAGTAACCAGGGACAGACGAGTAACATATATGGCTACACCTTC. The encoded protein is CASSNQGQTSNIYGYTF.

The CDR3 coding sequence is TGTGCCATCAGTTCGGGACAGGGTGAGGTGCCGCCCCAGCATTTT. As protein: CAISSGQGEVPPQHF. The gene calls are TRBV10-3 and TRBJ1-5; 9 nucleotides align to TRBD1. V lost 5 bases to trimming and J lost 9 bases; unmatched junction nucleotides: 11. Germline V lookup: CDR1 ENHRY, CDR2 SYGVKD. The CDR3 runs to 15 residues.

CDR3 nucleotide sequence: TGTGCCAGCTCAGACAGGGCAGGGGGTATGAACACTGAAGCTTTCTTT. It encodes CASSDRAGGMNTEAFF. The chain joins TRBV18 to TRBJ1-1; the match to TRBD1 covers 7 bases. Germline values: CDR1 KGHSH, CDR2 LQKENI. Trimming took 5 bases from V and 0 from J; bases not matched to a gene: 9. CDR3 size: 16 residues.

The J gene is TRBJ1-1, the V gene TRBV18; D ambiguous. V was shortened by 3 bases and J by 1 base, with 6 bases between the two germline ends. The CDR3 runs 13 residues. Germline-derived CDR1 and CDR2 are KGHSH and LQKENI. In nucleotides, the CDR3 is TGTGCCAGCTCACCGAACAGGAACACTGAAGCTTTCTTT. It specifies CASSPNRNTEAFF.

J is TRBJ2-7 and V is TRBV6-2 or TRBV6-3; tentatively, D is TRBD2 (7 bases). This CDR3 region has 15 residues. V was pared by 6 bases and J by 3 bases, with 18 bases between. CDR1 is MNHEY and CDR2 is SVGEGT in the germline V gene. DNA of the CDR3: TGTGCCAGCAGCCTAGGGGGGGGTACCGACTACGAGCAGTACTTC. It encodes CASSLGGGTDYEQYF.

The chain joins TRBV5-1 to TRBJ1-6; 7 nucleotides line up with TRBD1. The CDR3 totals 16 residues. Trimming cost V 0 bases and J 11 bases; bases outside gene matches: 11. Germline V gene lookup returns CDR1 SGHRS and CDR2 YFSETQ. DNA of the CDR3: TGCGCCAGCAGCTTGGGAGGGACAGTCCTCAAGACACCCCTCCACTTT. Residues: CASSLGGTVLKTPLHF.

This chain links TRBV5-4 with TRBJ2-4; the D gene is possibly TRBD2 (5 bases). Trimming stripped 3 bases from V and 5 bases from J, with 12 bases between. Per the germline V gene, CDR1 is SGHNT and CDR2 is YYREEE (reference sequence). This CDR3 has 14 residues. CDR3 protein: CASSWARGENIQYF. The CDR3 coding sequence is TGTGCCAGCAGCTGGGCTCGGGGAGAAAACATTCAGTACTTC. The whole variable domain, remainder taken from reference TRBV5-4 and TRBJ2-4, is ETGVTQSPTHLIKTRGQQVTLRCSSQSGHNTVSWYQQALGQGPQFIFQYYREEENGRGNFPPRFSGLQFPNYSSELNVNALELDDSALYLCASSWARGENIQYFGAGTRLSVL.

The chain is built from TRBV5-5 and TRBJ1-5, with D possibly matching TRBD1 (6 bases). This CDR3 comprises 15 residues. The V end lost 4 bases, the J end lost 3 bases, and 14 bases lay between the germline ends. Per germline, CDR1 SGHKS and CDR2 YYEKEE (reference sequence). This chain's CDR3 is CASSLLDSINQPQHF. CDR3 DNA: TGTGCCAGCAGCCTCCTGGACAGCATCAATCAGCCCCAGCATTTT.